This T cell receptor beta chain emerged from a study of OX40 agonist ivuxolimab in advanced cancers. Study-wide findings and caveats: More expanded clones were found, on average, in CD8+ than in CD4+ T cells.

The method was immunoSEQ multiplex PCR; TCRdb's version includes in-frame clones alone and lacks a portion of them. The sample carries approximately 40,000 clones, around nine tenths recorded once. V lost 4 bases to trimming and J lost 8 bases; unmatched junction nucleotides: 9. This CDR3 region has 16 residues. CDR1 and CDR2 from the germline V gene are MGHRA and YSYEKL. As for this clone: Its antigen is as yet unknown.

The genes are TRBV4-1 and TRBJ2-1, with 12 positions matching TRBD2. Sequenced here: CD4+ or CD8+ T cells sorted from blood, sampled in a trial of the OX40 agonist ivuxolimab. This TCR derives from an adult with an advanced solid tumor such as melanoma, head and neck, liver or kidney cancer. The CDR3 protein is CASSPRLAGVVHEQFF. The CDR3 bases are TGCGCCAGCAGCCCCAGACTAGCGGGAGTAGTCCATGAGCAGTTCTTC.